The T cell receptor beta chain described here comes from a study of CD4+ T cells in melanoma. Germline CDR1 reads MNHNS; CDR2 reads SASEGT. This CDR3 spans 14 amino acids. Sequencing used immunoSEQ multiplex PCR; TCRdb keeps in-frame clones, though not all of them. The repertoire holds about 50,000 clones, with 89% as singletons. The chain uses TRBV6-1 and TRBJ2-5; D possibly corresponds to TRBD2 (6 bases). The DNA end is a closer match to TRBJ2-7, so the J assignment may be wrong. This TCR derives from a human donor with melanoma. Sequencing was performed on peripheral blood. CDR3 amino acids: CASSDRGSSYEQYF. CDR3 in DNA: TGTGCCAGCAGTGACCGGGGGTCCTCCTACGAGCAGTACTTC.